This T cell receptor beta chain derives from a study of blood T cell repertoires in COVID-19 (dated by TCRdb to 2018 to 2020). In terms of the full investigation: Collaborator samples came from the United States, Italy and Spain and covered acute and convalescent phases of COVID-19. A de-identified subject ID, COVID-19 status, age in years and sex were almost always included in the sample metadata. The repertoires were released in a freely available public database meant as a resource for research on the immune response to SARS-CoV-2. Deeply sampled blood TCRbeta repertoires from subjects exposed to, actively infected with, or recovered from COVID-19 were included in the dataset. The material from the prospective study consisted of cDNA or gDNA derived from T cells, B-cell-depleted T cells, or PBMCs. Where available, HLA class I and class II types were obtained from metadata supplied by the sample provider rather than from assay-based typing. Samples came from the ongoing ImmuneRACE study (first 160 participants) plus 1,254 subjects from 6 global collaborators.

The collaborating institutions used their own protocols to collect whole blood in K2EDTA tubes. Collaborator samples were shipped for TCRbeta analysis as frozen whole blood, isolated PBMCs, or DNA extracted from either sample type. TCRbeta CDR3 regions were amplified from genomic DNA using the immunoSEQ Assay, a bias-controlled multiplex PCR. The original methods were these. Nucleated cell counts per sample were estimated from amplification of reference gene primers within the assay. To quantify the absolute abundance of each unique TCRbeta CDR3 rearrangement, sequence reads were collapsed and filtered. For each sample, productive Simpson clonality was calculated as the square root of Simpson's diversity index across productive rearrangements. In TCRdb, the immuneACCESS table is reduced to in-frame sequences with V and J assigned. These tables do not hold every clone; where another copy was compared, an unresolved V gene accounts for under half, and the others remain unexplained. D and trimming were read from the DNA, whereas the V and J calls and clone size are those reported in that table. The sample has under 250,000 clones on record, about 88% of them singletons. The biggest ten clones account for 5.5% to 9% of the sample.

Points the paper makes about the study in general: How much clinical and demographic metadata was included differed by source and by participant, and the metadata was provided uncurated.

In this sample, this clone turned up a few times. Its antigen is unknown. No quality values exist for individual bases; no much larger clone is one base distant. From the cysteine through the phenylalanine, the CDR3 covers 16 amino acids. Of all the DNA, just the CDR3 is kept, 48 bases in frame from base 1. Taken from the germline V gene, the CDR1 and CDR2 loops are LGHNA and YSLEER. V is pared back by 0 bases and J by 2 bases, with 12 bases lying between the germline termini. The rearranged chain carries TRBV4-3 and TRBJ2-3; the D gene is perhaps TRBD1, from 5 matching bases. The TCR was taken from a woman aged 70-85 years with active or convalescent COVID-19. Sequencing was carried out using peripheral blood. The DNA sequence is as follows: TGCGCCAGCAGCCAAGATAAAGGGGCTTTCACAGATACGCAGTATTTT. Its translation reads: CASSQDKGAFTDTQYF.